The T cell receptor (beta chain) under discussion was sequenced for a study of OX40 agonist ivuxolimab in advanced cancers. The germline CDR1 and CDR2 sequences are SEHNR and FQNEAQ (reference sequence). Trimming removed 5 bases from V and 1 base from J, with 10 bases in between. The CDR3 covers 14 residues. Assay used: immunoSEQ multiplex PCR; TCRdb lists only in-frame clones, some missing. Here the sample spans 100,000 or so clones, approximately 91% being singletons. The sample was CD4+ or CD8+ T cells sorted from blood, taken in a trial of the OX40 agonist ivuxolimab. This rearrangement joins TRBV7-9 to TRBJ2-3, with a tentative D call TRBD1 (6 bases). The TCR sequence derives from an adult with an advanced solid tumor such as melanoma, head and neck, liver or kidney cancer. The chain's CDR3 is CASSPGVGTDTQYF. The CDR3 nucleotides are TGTGCCAGCAGCCCAGGGGTGGGCACAGATACGCAGTATTTT. Drawing the rest from reference TRBV7-9 and TRBJ2-3, the complete variable domain is DTGVSQNPRHKITKRGQNVTFRCDPISEHNRLYWYRQTLGQGPEFLTYFQNEAQLEKSRLLSDRFSAERPKGSFSTLEIQRTEQGDSAMYLCASSPGVGTDTQYFGPGTRLTVL.